The present TCR beta chain was sequenced within a study of sequential checkpoint blockade in melanoma. For the study at large: Maintenance nivolumab came after either treatment sequence.

Treatment reported: randomized to nivolumab then ipilimumab (arm A) or the reverse (arm B). Patients had received no earlier DNA-damaging chemotherapy. This clone was observed a handful of times. TCRdb's copy holds only in-frame clones and misses some; the assay was immunoSEQ multiplex PCR. Here the sample spans approximately 3,000 clones, roughly 17% being singletons. The V and J ends lost 8 bases and 4 bases respectively, with 20 bases between them. There are 15 residues in the CDR3. CDR1 is MNHGY and CDR2 is SAAAGT in the germline V gene. This sample comprised tumor tissue (inferred from file names), obtained from a patient given nivolumab and ipilimumab in sequence. The chain joins TRBV6-8 to TRBJ1-1, with TRBD1 as a possible D gene (6 bases). The source of this sequence is a human donor with melanoma. CDR3 protein: CASVPNRVVPTEAFF. The CDR3 DNA reads as TGTGCCAGCGTTCCGAACAGGGTAGTCCCCACTGAAGCTTTCTTT.